This T cell receptor (beta chain) was sequenced during a study of cytomegalovirus exposure and HLA in healthy donors (TCRdb year 2017). Regarding the study in general: According to a later analysis, one platform produced both the 110 or so validation repertoires and the 670 or so repertoires of the first cohort. Along with the roughly 700-subject first cohort, a separate validation cohort of around 120 different subjects was used. The study aimed to test whether cataloging public T cell receptors could reveal signatures of past pathogen exposure. To predict cytomegalovirus infection status, the study brought together high-throughput TCR immunosequencing, statistical association of individual TCRs with disease status, and machine learning.

Including the terminal cysteine and phenylalanine, the CDR3 comprises 13 residues. The read is trimmed to its CDR3 DNA, 39 bases read in frame from base 1. According to the germline V gene, CDR1 reads SNHLY and CDR2 reads FYNNEI. The germline ends are 14 bases apart after V is trimmed by 7 bases and J by 7 bases. The donors were included in the validation cohort of around 120 subjects, a group kept apart from the approximately 670-subject first cohort. The library was generated by the immunoSEQ multiplex PCR assay. The original pipeline was this. To diagnose cytomegalovirus status from the catalog of TCR beta chain sequences, a statistical classification framework was built. TCRdb stores this immuneACCESS table with in-frame sequences only. Part of the clones is absent; in the studies checked, under half of the shortfall reflects unresolved V genes, and no reason is known for the rest. V, J and clone size derive from that table, while D and trimming were established from the DNA sequence. In this sample the table shows around 70,000 clones, roughly 94% of which occur a single time. The leading ten clones occupy less than 2% of the sample.

A remark on this clone: No antigen is known for it. Base qualities are not at hand, and no much larger clone is one base apart.

Broader findings and caveats from the paper: A total of fewer than 200 TCR beta chains were listed by the study as associated with cytomegalovirus. Across donors, most TCR sequences were observed very rarely, whereas some public TCRs were present in many individuals. In vitro tests confirmed that a few of the cytomegalovirus-associated TCR beta chains recognize cytomegalovirus antigens. The authors suggested that the approach could potentially be generalized to other disease states and immunological phenotypes. Subsequent analysis determined that TCRs grouped into clusters in the first cohort also showed a tendency toward co-occurrence across the 90 to 150 validation repertoires, and 85% to 95% of cluster scores exceeded 0. A later analysis had no HLA typing for the validation cohort, so co-occurrence there was scored across all 120 repertoires. Cytomegalovirus status was reported to be diagnosed by the classifier with high specificity and sensitivity in both the original and validation cohorts.

The sample taken for sequencing was PBMCs. This receptor was obtained from a man aged 18 to 35 in good health and CMV-seropositive. Recombination joined TRBV2 with TRBJ1-5; the D gene cannot be named for sure. The CDR3 protein sequence reads: CASTRTGEQPQHF. The DNA reads TGTGCCAGCACGAGAACCGGGGAACAGCCCCAGCATTTT.